This T cell receptor (beta chain) was sequenced in a study of cytomegalovirus exposure and HLA in healthy donors. Points from the study as a whole: In a later analysis, TCR beta V- and J-gene trimming was associated with a missense DCLRE1C variant.

The PCR contained 60 Vbeta and 13 Jbeta primers. The protocol was immunoSEQ multiplex PCR, while the TCRdb copy is restricted to in-frame clones and leaves out a portion. The profile covers 150,000 or so clones, with roughly 79% appearing a single time and 1.3% taken by the ten largest. This clone came up a few times. Its antigen is undetermined. The V end lost 1 base, the J end lost 3 bases, and 12 bases lay between the germline ends. The CDR3 loop spans 16 amino acids. Germline values: CDR1 LGHNA, CDR2 YSLEER. The chain joins TRBV4-3 to TRBJ1-4, with D unresolved. The clonotype was recovered from a man younger than 40 in good health and CMV-seronegative. Material for sequencing was PBMCs. The CDR3 region is CASSQGPGPSNEKLFF. CDR3 coding DNA: TGCGCCAGCAGCCAAGGACCGGGTCCTTCTAATGAAAAACTGTTTTTT.